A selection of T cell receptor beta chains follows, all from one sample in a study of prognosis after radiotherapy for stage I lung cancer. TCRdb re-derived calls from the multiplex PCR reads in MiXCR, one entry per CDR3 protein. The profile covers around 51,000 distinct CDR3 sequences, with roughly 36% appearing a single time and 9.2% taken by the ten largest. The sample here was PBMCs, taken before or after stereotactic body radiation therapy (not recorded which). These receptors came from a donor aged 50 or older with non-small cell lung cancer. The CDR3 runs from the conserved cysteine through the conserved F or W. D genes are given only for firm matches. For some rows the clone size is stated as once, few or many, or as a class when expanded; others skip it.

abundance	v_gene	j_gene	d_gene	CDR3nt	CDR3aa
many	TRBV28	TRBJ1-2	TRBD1	TGTGCCAGCAGATCCAGGGGGCGCAGTAACTATGGCTACACCTTC	CASRSRGRSNYGYTF
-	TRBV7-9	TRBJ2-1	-	TGTGCCAGCAACCCCCGACGTGGGAGCTCCTACAATGAGAAGTTCTTC	CASNPRRGSSYNEKFF
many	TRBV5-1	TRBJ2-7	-	TGCGCCAGCAGCTTCGAGGGGGTAAACGAGCAGTACTTC	CASSFEGVNEQYF
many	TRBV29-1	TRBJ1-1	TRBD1	TGCAGCGTTGATGCTGGACAGGGGAGGACTGAAGCTTTCTTT	CSVDAGQGRTEAFF
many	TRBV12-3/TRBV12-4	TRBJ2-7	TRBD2	TGTGCCAGCAGCCCAACGAGCGGGAGGGCCTACGAGCAGTACTTC	CASSPTSGRAYEQYF
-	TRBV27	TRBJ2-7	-	TGTGCCAGCAGTCCGAACAGGTTCTCCTACGAGCAGCACTTC	CASSPNRFSYEQHF
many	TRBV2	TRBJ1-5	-	TGTGCCAGCGGGGGGGTGGGTCAGCCCCAGCATTTT	CASGGVGQPQHF
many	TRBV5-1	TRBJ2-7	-	TGCGCCAGCAGCTCCCCGGGAACAGGTCCTTCTTACGAGCAGTACTTC	CASSSPGTGPSYEQYF
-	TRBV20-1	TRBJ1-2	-	TGCAGCGCTAGAGGGTCCAGAGTGGTGTATGGCTACACCTTC	CSARGSRVVYGYTF
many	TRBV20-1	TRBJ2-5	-	TGCAGTGCTGTAAACATGGACGGTAACCAAGAGACCCAGTACTTC	CSAVNMDGNQETQYF
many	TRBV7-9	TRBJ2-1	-	TGTGCCAGCAGCTTCAGGACAGAGTTTTACAATGAGCAGTTCTTC	CASSFRTEFYNEQFF
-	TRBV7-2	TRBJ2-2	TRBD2	TGTGCCAGCAGCCCCCGGGGACTAGCGGTCTACACCTGGGAGCTGTTTTTT	CASSPRGLAVYTWELFF
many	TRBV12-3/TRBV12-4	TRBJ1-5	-	TGTGCCAGCAGAGCGGACACATTCAATCAGCCCCAGCATTTT	CASRADTFNQPQHF
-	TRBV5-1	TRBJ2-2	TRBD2	TGTGCCAGCAGCATCCACTCCCAACTAGCGGGAGCCTCGAACACCGGGGAGCTGTTTTTT	CASSIHSQLAGASNTGELFF
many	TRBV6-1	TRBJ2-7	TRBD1	TGTGCCAGCAGCGGACAGGGTAGGGGGTTGAACGAGCAGTACTTC	CASSGQGRGLNEQYF
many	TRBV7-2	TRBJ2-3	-	TGTGCCAGCAGCCCAGGGACTTACACAGATACGCAGTATTTT	CASSPGTYTDTQYF
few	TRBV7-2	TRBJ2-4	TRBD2	TGTGCCAGCAGCGGTCGGGGGGGCGGAAACATTCAGTACTTC	CASSGRGGGNIQYF
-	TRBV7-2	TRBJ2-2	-	TGTGCCAGCAGCGGGGCCGCTGGAGTGGCCACCGGGGAGCTGGTTTTT	CASSGAAGVATGELVF
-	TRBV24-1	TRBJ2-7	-	TGTGCCACCGACCCTGGGGGAGGTCCAACCGCAGAGCAGTACTTC	CATDPGGGPTAEQYF
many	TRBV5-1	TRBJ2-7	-	TGCGCCAGCAGCCAAGACGGCTACGAGCAGTACTTC	CASSQDGYEQYF
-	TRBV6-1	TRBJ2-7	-	TGTGCCAGCGCCCTGACCCCGGAAAGTGGGGGATACGAGCAGTACTTC	CASALTPESGGYEQYF
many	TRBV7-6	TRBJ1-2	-	TGTGCCAGCAGCCCTGGTGTGGAATTGCGTGGCTACACCTTC	CASSPGVELRGYTF
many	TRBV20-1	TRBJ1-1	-	TGCAGTGCCACCAAGAGACCGGAAGCTTTCTTT	CSATKRPEAFF
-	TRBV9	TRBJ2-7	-	TGTGCCAGCAGCTCCTCGGTGAGCTCCTACGAGCAGTACTTC	CASSSSVSSYEQYF
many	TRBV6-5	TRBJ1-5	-	TGTGCCAGCAGTCTACTCGGACACCCCAATCAGCCCCAGCATTTT	CASSLLGHPNQPQHF
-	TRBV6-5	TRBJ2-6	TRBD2	TGTGCCAGCATTTACGGACTAGCGGGACATAGTGGAGGCGCCAACGTCCTGACTTTC	CASIYGLAGHSGGANVLTF
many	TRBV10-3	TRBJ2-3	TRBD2	TGTGCCATCAGTGGCGGGGCGACTAGCGGGGCGGCAGATACGCAGTATTTT	CAISGGATSGAADTQYF
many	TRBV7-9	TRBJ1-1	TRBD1	TGTGCCAGCAGCAACAGGGGGGGGGGCAACACTGAAGCTTTCTTT	CASSNRGGGNTEAFF
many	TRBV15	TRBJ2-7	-	TGTGCCACCAGCGGACCTCGAGGCTCGAACTACGAGCAGTACTTC	CATSGPRGSNYEQYF
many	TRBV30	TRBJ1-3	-	TGTGCCTGGAGTGTACAATCTGGAAACACCATATATTTT	CAWSVQSGNTIYF
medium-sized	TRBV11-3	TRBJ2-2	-	TGTGCCAGCAGCTTAGAGCTGAACACCGGGGAGCTGTTTTTT	CASSLELNTGELFF
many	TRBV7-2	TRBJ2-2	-	TGTGCCAGCAGTCCAGATAGGTACTTCACCGGGGAGCTGTTTTTT	CASSPDRYFTGELFF
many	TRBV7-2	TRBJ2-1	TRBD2	TGTGCCAGCAGCCCCGGGACTAGCGTCTACAATGAGCAGTTCTTC	CASSPGTSVYNEQFF
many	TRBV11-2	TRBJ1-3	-	TGTGCCAGCAGCCCCTACACAGCGAGCTCTGGAAACACCATATATTTT	CASSPYTASSGNTIYF
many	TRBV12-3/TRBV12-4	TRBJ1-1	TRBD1	TGTGCCAGCACTACGTTTAGAGGTCAGGGGGTATACACTGAAGCTTTCTTT	CASTTFRGQGVYTEAFF
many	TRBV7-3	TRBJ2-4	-	TGTGCCAGCAGTTCTGGGACTGGACTAGCCAAAAACATTCAGTACTTC	CASSSGTGLAKNIQYF
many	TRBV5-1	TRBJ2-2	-	TGCGCCAGCAGCTTGGTACGGCAAAGCACCGGGGAGCTGTTTTTT	CASSLVRQSTGELFF
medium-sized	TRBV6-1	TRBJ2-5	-	TGTGCCAGCAGTGAGGAGGGGCTCAGTGGGACCCAGTACTTC	CASSEEGLSGTQYF
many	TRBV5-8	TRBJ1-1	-	TGTGCCAGCAGCTTGGGGCCTAACACTGAAGCTTTCTTT	CASSLGPNTEAFF
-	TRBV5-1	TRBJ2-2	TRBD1	TGCGCCAGCAGCATCTCCTGGGACAGGGGGACCGGGGATCTGTTTTTT	CASSISWDRGTGDLFF
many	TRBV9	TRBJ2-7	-	TGTGCCAGCAGCGTAGCACCCGCCCTTGGCGAGCAGTACTTC	CASSVAPALGEQYF
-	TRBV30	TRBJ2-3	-	TGTGCCTGGGGTGTAAGTAGAACCACATATACGCAGTATTTT	CAWGVSRTTYTQYF
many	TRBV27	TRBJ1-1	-	TGTGCCAGCAGTTCGCCCCCAGGGGTAAGGACTGAAGCTTTCTTT	CASSSPPGVRTEAFF
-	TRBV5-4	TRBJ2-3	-	TGTGCCAGCAGCCCTCCCGTGGCGGGATCGTATACGCAGTATTTT	CASSPPVAGSYTQYF
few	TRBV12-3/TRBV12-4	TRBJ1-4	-	TGTGCCAGCAGTTTAGGTCCTGAAAAACTGTTTTTT	CASSLGPEKLFF
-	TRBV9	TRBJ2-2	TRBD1	TGTGCCAGCATCGTAGCCCCCGGGGTCACAGGGGGCGACACCGGGGAGCTGTTTTTT	CASIVAPGVTGGDTGELFF
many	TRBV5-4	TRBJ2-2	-	TGTGCCAGCAGCTTGGATTTAGTGGGCACCGGGGAGCTGTTTTTT	CASSLDLVGTGELFF
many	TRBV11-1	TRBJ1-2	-	TGTGCCAGCAGCTTAGGGACGTCTAACTATGGCTACACCTTC	CASSLGTSNYGYTF
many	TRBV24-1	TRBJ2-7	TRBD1	TGTGCCACCAGTGATCCAAGACAGGGGGCAGGCGAGCAGTACTTC	CATSDPRQGAGEQYF
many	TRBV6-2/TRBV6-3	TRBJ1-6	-	TGTGCCAGCAGTGACTCCCTAGCTGAGAATTCACCCCTCCACTTT	CASSDSLAENSPLHF
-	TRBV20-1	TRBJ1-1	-	TGCAGTGCTAGAGATAGGTACAACATGAACACTGAGTCTTTCTTT	CSARDRYNMNTESFF